Following are 2 T cell receptor beta chains from one sample sequenced in a study of cytomegalovirus exposure and HLA in healthy donors. The assay was immunoSEQ multiplex PCR, and TCRdb's table has in-frame clones only and misses some. The profile shows 30,000 to 40,000 clones, 85% to 95% of them singletons. Source material: PBMCs. These receptors originate from a man aged 18-30 years in good health and CMV-seronegative.

The rearrangement links TRBV4-1 to TRBJ2-2, with 14 bases matching TRBD2. The CDR3 has 18 amino acids. The V gene end was trimmed by 1 base and the J gene end by 4 bases; junction bases not matched to a gene: 5. Germline CDR1 reads MGHRA; CDR2 reads YSYEKL. The CDR3 loop reads CASSQGGLAGVGTGELFF. The CDR3 DNA reads as TGCGCCAGCAGCCAAGGGGGACTAGCGGGAGTCGGCACCGGGGAGCTGTTTTTT.

The chain links TRBV28 to TRBJ1-1, with TRBD1 matching over 7 bases. The CDR3 covers 15 residues. V dropped 6 bases and J dropped 6; count of bases not matched to a gene: 13. Germline V CDR1 and CDR2: MDHEN, SYDVKM. In DNA, the CDR3 is TGTGCCAGCAGAATAGGTGGACAGGTGGCCGCTGAAGCTTTCTTT. This sequence encodes CASRIGGQVAAEAFF. The full variable domain, with the rest looked up from reference TRBV28 and TRBJ1-1, is DVKVTQSSRYLVKRTGEKVFLECVQDMDHENMFWYRQDPGLGLRLIYFSYDVKMKEKGDIPEGYSVSREKKERFSLILESASTNQTSMYLCASRIGGQVAAEAFFGQGTRLTVV.